A selection of T cell receptor beta chains follows, all from one sample in a study of cytomegalovirus exposure and HLA in healthy donors. Data came from immunoSEQ multiplex PCR; TCRdb stores just in-frame clones and leaves some out. The data show roughly 130,000 clones, 70% to 75% seen once. Source material: PBMCs. All receptors derive from a woman aged 35 to 49 in good health and CMV-seronegative. The CDR3 runs from the conserved cysteine through the conserved F or W. D genes are given only for firm matches. Clone size, where shown, is once, few, many, or a class for clones that have expanded.

j_call: TRBJ2-1; d_call: TRBD2; clone_size: NA; v_call: TRBV9; cdr3_nt: TGTGCCAGCAGCGTAGAGGGATTGACTAGCCGCGCGGGGAATGAGCAGTTCTTC; cdr3_aa: CASSVEGLTSRAGNEQFF
j_call: TRBJ1-2; d_call: TRBD1; clone_size: NA; v_call: TRBV28; cdr3_nt: TGTGCCAGCAGTTTACCCGGACAGGACTTTAACTATGGCTACACCTTC; cdr3_aa: CASSLPGQDFNYGYTF
j_call: TRBJ2-1; d_call: TRBD1; clone_size: NA; v_call: TRBV7-9; cdr3_nt: TGTGCCAGCACCCAGGGGGCCGGTGAGCAGTTCTTC; cdr3_aa: CASTQGAGEQFF
j_call: TRBJ1-1; d_call: NA; clone_size: NA; v_call: TRBV6-1; cdr3_nt: TGTGCCAGCAGTCCGAGGCAGTACACTGAAGCTTTCTTT; cdr3_aa: CASSPRQYTEAFF
j_call: TRBJ1-1; d_call: NA; clone_size: NA; v_call: TRBV5-4; cdr3_nt: TGTGCCAGCAGCTTGAATGCGGCTGGTGGTGGTGAAGCTTTCTTT; cdr3_aa: CASSLNAAGGGEAFF
j_call: TRBJ2-1; d_call: TRBD2; clone_size: NA; v_call: TRBV5-8; cdr3_nt: TGTGCCAGCAGCTTGTGGGCCGGGAGGTATGAGCAGTTCTTC; cdr3_aa: CASSLWAGRYEQFF
j_call: TRBJ2-3; d_call: NA; clone_size: NA; v_call: TRBV28; cdr3_nt: TGTGCCAGCAGTAGCCTTCGGTCGAGGGATACGCAGTATTTT; cdr3_aa: CASSSLRSRDTQYF
j_call: TRBJ2-5; d_call: TRBD1; clone_size: NA; v_call: TRBV7-6; cdr3_nt: TGTGCCAGCAGCCTTAGACAGGGAGAGACCCAGTACTTC; cdr3_aa: CASSLRQGETQYF
j_call: TRBJ1-5; d_call: NA; clone_size: NA; v_call: TRBV27; cdr3_nt: TGTGCCAGCAGTTTATCTGGACAGAGTAGGGAGCCCCAGCATTTT; cdr3_aa: CASSLSGQSREPQHF
j_call: TRBJ2-5; d_call: NA; clone_size: NA; v_call: TRBV7-9; cdr3_nt: TGTGCCAGCAGCGAATTTTTGGAACATCGGCCGGGGGAGACCCAGTACTTC; cdr3_aa: CASSEFLEHRPGETQYF
j_call: TRBJ1-2; d_call: NA; clone_size: NA; v_call: TRBV6-1; cdr3_nt: TGTGCCAGCAGTGACTCCTGGGGACTCTATGGCTACACCTTC; cdr3_aa: CASSDSWGLYGYTF
j_call: TRBJ1-1; d_call: NA; clone_size: NA; v_call: TRBV19; cdr3_nt: TGTGCCAGTAGTATAGACGGGAGGCTCTGGAACACTGAAGCTTTCTTT; cdr3_aa: CASSIDGRLWNTEAFF
j_call: TRBJ2-1; d_call: NA; clone_size: NA; v_call: TRBV19; cdr3_nt: TGTGCCAGTAGTATAGATCCAGGGGTCTCCAATGAGCAGTTCTTC; cdr3_aa: CASSIDPGVSNEQFF
j_call: TRBJ2-6; d_call: NA; clone_size: NA; v_call: TRBV27; cdr3_nt: TGTGCCAGCAGTGGACAACAGGGTGCCCTCCCTGGGGCCAACGTCCTGACTTTC; cdr3_aa: CASSGQQGALPGANVLTF
j_call: TRBJ1-5; d_call: NA; clone_size: NA; v_call: TRBV29-1; cdr3_nt: TGCAGCGTAGCCGACGGGGTGTTAGGCAATCAGCCCCAGCATTTT; cdr3_aa: CSVADGVLGNQPQHF
j_call: TRBJ2-1; d_call: TRBD1; clone_size: NA; v_call: TRBV4-3; cdr3_nt: TGCGCCAGCAGCCAGGGGGACAGGGGAGACAATGAGCAGTTCTTC; cdr3_aa: CASSQGDRGDNEQFF
j_call: TRBJ1-5; d_call: TRBD1; clone_size: NA; v_call: TRBV7-8; cdr3_nt: TGTGCCAGCAGCTCTACAGGGGGGTTTAGCAATCAGCCCCAGCATTTT; cdr3_aa: CASSSTGGFSNQPQHF
j_call: TRBJ1-5; d_call: NA; clone_size: NA; v_call: TRBV19; cdr3_nt: TGTGCCAGTAGTTTTTTGGGCCTCAATCAGCCCCAGCATTTT; cdr3_aa: CASSFLGLNQPQHF
j_call: TRBJ1-4; d_call: NA; clone_size: few; v_call: TRBV29-1; cdr3_nt: TGCAGCGTTTGTGGCAGGGCTAATGAAAAACTGTTTTTT; cdr3_aa: CSVCGRANEKLFF
j_call: TRBJ1-4; d_call: NA; clone_size: few; v_call: TRBV10-1; cdr3_nt: TGCGCCAGCAATGCAGGGGCTGGGGAAAAACTGTTTTTT; cdr3_aa: CASNAGAGEKLFF
j_call: TRBJ2-2; d_call: NA; clone_size: NA; v_call: TRBV2; cdr3_nt: TGTGCCAGCAGTGAAAGCAGGGTAACCGGGGAGCTGTTTTTT; cdr3_aa: CASSESRVTGELFF
j_call: TRBJ1-4; d_call: NA; clone_size: NA; v_call: TRBV10-1; cdr3_nt: TGCGCCAGCAGTGATAGGGTGACGGGGGGGCCTGATGAAAAACTGTTTTTT; cdr3_aa: CASSDRVTGGPDEKLFF
j_call: TRBJ2-7; d_call: TRBD2; clone_size: few; v_call: TRBV7-8; cdr3_nt: TGTGCCAGCAGCCCCGGGACTAGCGGGGGCTACGAGCAGTACTTC; cdr3_aa: CASSPGTSGGYEQYF
j_call: TRBJ2-1; d_call: TRBD2; clone_size: NA; v_call: TRBV10-3; cdr3_nt: TGTGCCAGCGAGAATAGCGGGGGGGCCTATGAGCAGTTCTTC; cdr3_aa: CASENSGGAYEQFF
j_call: TRBJ1-1; d_call: NA; clone_size: NA; v_call: TRBV29-1; cdr3_nt: TGCAGCGGGACCGGGACATACACTGAAGCTTTCTTT; cdr3_aa: CSGTGTYTEAFF
j_call: TRBJ1-4; d_call: NA; clone_size: NA; v_call: TRBV2; cdr3_nt: TGTGCCAGCGCAATCGGGGAAAAACTGTTTTTT; cdr3_aa: CASAIGEKLFF
j_call: TRBJ2-1; d_call: TRBD1; clone_size: few; v_call: TRBV7-7; cdr3_nt: TGTGCTAGCAGCAGGGGACAGGCCTACAATGAGCAGTTCTTC; cdr3_aa: CASSRGQAYNEQFF
j_call: TRBJ1-5; d_call: NA; clone_size: NA; v_call: TRBV27; cdr3_nt: TGTGCCAGCAGGTCGACCCGGGGGCCCCAGCATTTT; cdr3_aa: CASRSTRGPQHF
j_call: TRBJ1-3; d_call: TRBD1; clone_size: few; v_call: TRBV4-3; cdr3_nt: TGCGCCAGCAGCCAAGATGGGCAGGGGGGATTAAGAAACACCATATATTTT; cdr3_aa: CASSQDGQGGLRNTIYF
j_call: TRBJ1-4; d_call: NA; clone_size: NA; v_call: TRBV6-1; cdr3_nt: TGTGCCAGCAGTGAAGGGAGAGGGAGAAATGAAAAACTGTTTTTT; cdr3_aa: CASSEGRGRNEKLFF
j_call: TRBJ2-2; d_call: TRBD1; clone_size: few; v_call: TRBV6-1; cdr3_nt: TGTGCCAGCAGTGCACGAGACAGGGGGATGACCGGGGAGCTGTTTTTT; cdr3_aa: CASSARDRGMTGELFF
j_call: TRBJ1-6; d_call: TRBD1; clone_size: NA; v_call: TRBV6-5; cdr3_nt: TGTGCCAGCAGTTACTCTGGTACAGGGGGGAATTCACCCCTCCACTTT; cdr3_aa: CASSYSGTGGNSPLHF
j_call: TRBJ2-1; d_call: TRBD2; clone_size: NA; v_call: TRBV5-1; cdr3_nt: TGCGCCAGCAGCTCCAGCGGGGGGGCTTACAATGAGCAGTTCTTC; cdr3_aa: CASSSSGGAYNEQFF
j_call: TRBJ2-7; d_call: TRBD1; clone_size: NA; v_call: TRBV6-5; cdr3_nt: TGTGCCAGCAGCTACTCTCAGGGGGCGAACTACGAGCAGTACTTC; cdr3_aa: CASSYSQGANYEQYF
j_call: TRBJ1-3; d_call: TRBD1; clone_size: once; v_call: TRBV7-9; cdr3_nt: TGTGCCAGCAGCAACAGGGGTAGCTCTGGAAACACCATATATTTT; cdr3_aa: CASSNRGSSGNTIYF
j_call: TRBJ1-2; d_call: NA; clone_size: NA; v_call: TRBV6-5; cdr3_nt: TGTGCCAGCAGTTATGCGGCTAACTATGGCTACACCTTC; cdr3_aa: CASSYAANYGYTF
j_call: TRBJ1-2; d_call: NA; clone_size: few; v_call: TRBV5-6; cdr3_nt: TGTGCCAGCAGGACAGAGCGCTATGGCTACACCTTC; cdr3_aa: CASRTERYGYTF
j_call: TRBJ1-1; d_call: TRBD1; clone_size: NA; v_call: TRBV6-5; cdr3_nt: TGTGCCAGCAGTTCAAACCCGACAGGGTCCACTGAAGCTTTCTTT; cdr3_aa: CASSSNPTGSTEAFF
j_call: TRBJ2-1; d_call: NA; clone_size: NA; v_call: TRBV14; cdr3_nt: TGTGCCAGCAGCCAAGTTAGTCCAGCGATGAACCGAAATGAGCAGTTCTTC; cdr3_aa: CASSQVSPAMNRNEQFF
j_call: TRBJ2-3; d_call: TRBD1; clone_size: NA; v_call: TRBV9; cdr3_nt: TGTGCCAGCAGCGCCGGACAGGGGTCCACAGATACGCAGTATTTT; cdr3_aa: CASSAGQGSTDTQYF
j_call: TRBJ2-6; d_call: TRBD1; clone_size: NA; v_call: TRBV2; cdr3_nt: TGTGCCACACGGGGAGGGACAGGGGGCGCAGTTGATGGGGCCAACGTCCTGACTTTC; cdr3_aa: CATRGGTGGAVDGANVLTF
j_call: TRBJ2-5; d_call: NA; clone_size: NA; v_call: TRBV2; cdr3_nt: TGTGCCAGCAGTGATATGAGTCAAGAGACCCAGTACTTC; cdr3_aa: CASSDMSQETQYF
j_call: TRBJ2-2; d_call: NA; clone_size: once; v_call: TRBV19; cdr3_nt: TGTGCCAGTAGTATCCCGGGAGCGAACACCGGGGAGCTGTTTTTT; cdr3_aa: CASSIPGANTGELFF
j_call: TRBJ1-4; d_call: NA; clone_size: once; v_call: TRBV6-1; cdr3_nt: TGTGCCAGCAGTGACAGTACAGAGAATGAAAAACTGTTTTTT; cdr3_aa: CASSDSTENEKLFF
j_call: TRBJ1-2; d_call: TRBD1; clone_size: few; v_call: TRBV5-1; cdr3_nt: TGCGCCAGCAGCTTGGGACAGGGGCAGACTGGCTACACCTTC; cdr3_aa: CASSLGQGQTGYTF
j_call: TRBJ1-1; d_call: TRBD1; clone_size: NA; v_call: TRBV9; cdr3_nt: TGTGCCAGCAGCGTTACAGGGGCTGAAGCTTTCTTT; cdr3_aa: CASSVTGAEAFF